This T cell receptor (beta chain) originates from a study of blood T cell repertoires in COVID-19. In the study overall: Specimens from acute and convalescent COVID-19 originated in the United States, Italy and Spain. Sources were T cells, B-cell-depleted T cells, or PBMCs; the material itself was cDNA or gDNA.

The CDR3 consists of 14 residues. The trim removed 4 bases at V and 5 bases at J, leaving 9 bases unmatched. Per germline, CDR1 SGHKS and CDR2 YYEKEE (reference sequence). Per the authors' pipeline: The authors estimated nucleated cell counts from reference gene primer amplification. The assay was immunoSEQ multiplex PCR, and TCRdb's table has in-frame clones only and misses some. For V, J and clone size, that table is used; D and trimming come from the DNA. Of fewer than 200,000 clones listed, approximately 85% are singletons. The sequencing sample was made of peripheral blood. This chain joins TRBV5-5 and TRBJ2-7; TRBD1 matches at 7 bases. The source of this sequence is a woman of 80 years or more with acute or convalescent COVID-19. CDR3 DNA sequence: TGTGCCAGCAGCGGGGACAGACTTGGGGACGAGCAGTACTTC. This codes for CASSGDRLGDEQYF.